This entry features one T cell receptor beta chain sequence. This clonotype was observed once. Its antigen remains unidentified. The sample holds no much larger clone one base away, and base qualities are not on file. Weak support is all one read offers. This sample is part of a study of blood T cells in healthy people across ages (dated by TCRdb to about 2015). Background on the whole study: In model experiments, roughly one uniquely barcoded TCR beta cDNA molecule per two T cells was captured by template switching. Using deep sequencing normalized with unique cDNA molecular identifiers, the study measured how TCR beta repertoire diversity changes with age. Four age groups were formed from the donors: young (average approximately 15 years), middle-aged (roughly 38), aged (62) and long-lived (approximately 78). To avoid experimental bias, donors of different ages were randomly spread across the sequencing lanes. Using the same blood draw, the study looked at two additional independent replicas of 1 million unique cDNA reads for two donors, one aged 18 to 29 and the other aged 80 or older. General study outcomes and caveats: Estimates of total diversity based on one million sequenced T cells were regarded as lower bounds and as underestimates. Compared with the aged group, the long-lived group had more naive CD4+ T cells, fewer expanded clones and increased TCR diversity, suggesting age selection. Observed TCR beta diversity per million T cells fell roughly linearly with age, and a significant reduction was already apparent by age around 40. Observed TCR beta diversity correlated strongly with the percentage of naive T cells measured by flow cytometry. Bulk unsorted PBMC profiling prevented conclusive comparison of naive and antigen-experienced compartments. Donor CMV infection status was unknown, potentially confounding age-related changes in expanded clonotypes.

V lost 0 bases and J lost 0 bases, and the count of bases not matched to a germline gene is 8. From the cysteine up to the phenylalanine, the CDR3 has a length of 19 residues. Solely the CDR3 DNA is kept, with 57 bases framed from the first base. CDR1 and CDR2 are read off the germline V gene as MGHDK and SYGVNS. Donors were about 36 systemically healthy Caucasian individuals from Russia aged roughly 6 to 90 years. Each donor gave around 9.8 milliliters of peripheral blood, collected into EDTA-treated Vacutainer tubes. Ficoll-Paque density-gradient centrifugation was used to isolate PBMCs, with at least 6.5 million obtained per sample. Trizol reagent was used to extract total RNA from the PBMCs, yielding at least 5.5 micrograms per sample. Naive CD45RAhigh/CD27high T cell percentages were measured by flow cytometry on a PBMC aliquot from every donor. The receptor library was made with 5' RACE. Sequencing used an Illumina HiSeq 2500. A second PCR of about 6 to 12 cycles was run with a J-beta primer mix and a sample-barcoded 5' primer. A unique molecular identifier was introduced onto each TCR beta cDNA molecule by a template-switch 5' adaptor carrying 12 random nucleotides. Each sample yielded at least 2.5 million CDR3-containing paired-end reads. First-strand cDNA was synthesized from all RNA with the Mint cDNA synthesis kit, primed by a TRBC-specific oligonucleotide. Following uracil-DNA glycosylase treatment, all cDNA underwent a first 18-cycle PCR with the universal primers M1SS and BC2_uni_R. In the authors' own workflow: For normalization, 1 million high-quality reads were randomly selected from each sample, with every read carrying a distinct molecular identifier. Reads with shared molecular identifiers were discarded instead of being binned into consensus sequences. MiTCR, set to a Q25 quality threshold and the strictest error-elimination algorithm, was used for CDR3 identification, clonotype clustering and error correction. A nonparametric unseen species model using Euler transformation provided a lower-bound estimate of total TCR beta diversity. The raw public reads went through TCRdb reprocessing: fastp at Q25, MiXCR clone calling, in-frame beta chains kept. Rows are combined by CDR3 protein, so each entry shows the most common genes and DNA. The V and J calls reflect TCRdb's pipeline rather than the authors' work. The sample table lists 650,000 to 1,000,000 distinct CDR3 sequences, roughly 46% of them with a count of one. The ten top clones hold roughly 20% of the sample.

The chain is assembled from TRBV25-1 and TRBJ2-1, with 10 bases matching TRBD2. The clonotype comes from an elderly man in good health. Sequencing was done on a sample of blood. The CDR3 region reads CASSEYRLAGALSYNEQFF. The nucleotide sequence is given as TGTGCCAGCAGTGAATATCGGCTAGCGGGAGCCCTCTCCTACAATGAGCAGTTCTTC.